This note documents a single T cell receptor (beta chain) sequence. Its antigen is still unknown. No clone much larger than this one lies a single base away; base qualities are absent. Moderately to severely active disease, a Clinical Activity Score of at least 3, a NOSPECS grade of at least 4, and a duration under 3 months were present in ophthalmopathy patients. Any patient with an uncontrolled infection, another autoimmune disease, pregnancy or lactation was excluded. Diagnoses were based on clinical symptoms, serum thyroxine and TRAb, thyroid ultrasound and orbital computed tomography. PBMCs were separated from around 9.1 ml of fresh peripheral blood using Ficoll-Paque density gradient centrifugation. Total RNA was extracted with Trizol reagent, and quality was checked on an Agilent 2100 Bioanalyzer. Taken from cysteine to phenylalanine, the CDR3 has 14 residues. The entry retains the CDR3 DNA only, 42 bases that are in frame from base 1. From a lookup of the germline V gene, CDR1 and CDR2 are MGHDK and SYGVNS. V is clipped by 7 bases and J by 1 base, and the sequence between their germline boundaries is 10 bases long.

The TCR beta CDR3 regions were amplified from the RNA transcripts. For the first round of RT-PCR on the TCR CDR3, the HTBI primer set was used together with the Qiagen OneStep RT-PCR kit. Libraries were constructed in a second round of multiplex PCR, after which size selection and purification were performed. Libraries were sequenced paired-end with 100 bp reads on an Illumina HiSeq2000. Per the authors' processing: SOAPnuke was used to process the raw data, removing reads that contained adapters or uncalled bases, had a mean Phred below 15, or lacked an exact match to the constant primer or identifier. High-quality paired reads were merged with COPE v1.2.5, and unique nucleotide sequences were defined as clonotypes. Clonotypes were aligned to IMGT TRBV, TRBD and TRBJ reference segments using MiTCR v1.1. The analysis included only V-J combinations with a frequency above 0.0001, which together covered 99.2% of the repertoires. The TCS score was defined as F50 (clonal expansion) divided by E x V (chaos), with BLOSUM62-based TCRdist calculated between CDR3 peptides within each V-J. Welch's t-statistics and random forest reduced some 510 V-J features to about 13, which were used in a naive Bayes classifier (R e1071). In TCRdb, the public reads were trimmed at Q25 with fastp and aligned with MiXCR, with productive beta chains retained. Duplicate CDR3 protein sequences are folded into a single record with the most common DNA and genes. Clone size and V and J calls follow TCRdb, not the original study. The table for this sample lists about half a million distinct CDR3 sequences; about 20% of them were counted only once. The ten largest clonotypes hold roughly 49% of the sample.

The data were obtained in a study of T cells in Graves' hyperthyroidism and ophthalmopathy (dated by TCRdb to about 2019). With respect to the entire study: Peripheral blood samples were taken at initial diagnosis, before any treatment was given. The paper reports TCR Vbeta CDR3 sequencing of about 140 peripheral blood samples: some 44 ophthalmopathy, around 80 hyperthyroidism and around 17 progressor patients. TCR V-J signatures able to tell the groups apart were searched for in a discovery cohort of 100 or so patients, of whom around 42 had Graves' ophthalmopathy and 57 had stable Graves' hyperthyroidism. After sampling, hyperthyroidism patients received methimazole starting at 30 mg daily, and ophthalmopathy patients received high-dose intravenous methylprednisolone. Whether ophthalmopathy could be predicted prospectively was tested in an independent validation cohort made up of 18 to 20 hyperthyroidism patients plus 17 patients who later progressed to ophthalmopathy. In more than five Graves' hyperthyroidism patients, the study also compared T-cell repertoires from thyroid tissue with T-cell repertoires from blood. The 95 to 100 discovery patients were divided at random into training and test sets in a 7:3 ratio. Overall results and qualifications from the work: Most expanded thyroid clonotypes (frequency above 0.001) were also found in blood, which suggests that blood repertoires may mirror thyroid immune responses. In validation, progression to ophthalmopathy was predicted by the model with 65% to 71% sensitivity and 72% to 85% specificity, a median of about 6.8 months before onset. No statistical method was used to set the sample size in advance, and investigators knew the group allocation. Ophthalmopathy was separated from stable hyperthyroidism by a 13 V-J signature model, with over 85% sensitivity and roughly 84% specificity obtained in cross-validation and 80%/75% obtained in testing.

The origin of this receptor is a woman in her 70s with Graves' ophthalmopathy. The specimen was blood. The receptor chain draws on TRBV25-1 and TRBJ2-2; TRBD2 could be the D gene, as 5 bases match. The CDR3 protein sequence reads: CASNLGLNTGELFF. The nucleotide sequence is given as TGTGCCAGCAATCTAGGACTGAACACCGGGGAGCTGTTTTTT.